Described below is a single TCR beta chain sequence and its context. Its cognate antigen is unknown. The sequencing template was cDNA reverse transcribed from extracted RNA. The data were produced by immunoSEQ multiplex PCR, yet TCRdb's version contains in-frame clones alone and is incomplete. The sample includes about 140,000 clones, about 88% seen only once; the top ten take about 13%. The data are from a study of CD8+ T cells in alopecia areata. General study findings and limits: Treatment with tofacitinib significantly lowered scalp clonality and reduced expanded CD8+ clones among the top 100.

V trimming: 6 bases; J trimming: 3 bases; junction bases outside the gene matches: 8. The CDR3 is made up of 16 amino acids. CDR1 is ENHRY, CDR2 SYGVKD, per germline. Treatment: oral pan-JAK inhibitor, 5-10 mg twice daily. The chain links TRBV10-3 to TRBJ1-2; 12 bases agree with TRBD1. Sequences were derived from CD8+ T cells sorted from blood, sampled at week 4, from a patient treated with tofacitinib. The receptor's source is a human donor with alopecia areata. The CDR3 sequence: CAISDSGQGADYGYTF. The CDR3 coding sequence is TGTGCCATCAGCGACTCGGGACAGGGGGCTGACTATGGCTACACCTTC.